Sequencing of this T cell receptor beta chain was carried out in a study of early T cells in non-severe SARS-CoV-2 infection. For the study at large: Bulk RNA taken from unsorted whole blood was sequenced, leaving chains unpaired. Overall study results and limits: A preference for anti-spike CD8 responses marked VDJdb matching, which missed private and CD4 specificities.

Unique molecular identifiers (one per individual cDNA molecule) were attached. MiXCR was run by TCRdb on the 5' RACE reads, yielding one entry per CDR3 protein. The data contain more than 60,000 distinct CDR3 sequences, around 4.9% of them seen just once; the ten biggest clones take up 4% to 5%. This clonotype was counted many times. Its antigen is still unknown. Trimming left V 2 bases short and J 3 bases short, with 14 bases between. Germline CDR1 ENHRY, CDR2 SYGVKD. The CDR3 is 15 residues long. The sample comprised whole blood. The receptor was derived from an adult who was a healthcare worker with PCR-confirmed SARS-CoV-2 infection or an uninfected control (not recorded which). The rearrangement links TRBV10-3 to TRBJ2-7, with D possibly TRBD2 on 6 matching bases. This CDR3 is CAISEGPDYNYEQYF. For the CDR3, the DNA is TGTGCCATCAGTGAGGGGCCGGACTATAACTACGAGCAGTACTTC.